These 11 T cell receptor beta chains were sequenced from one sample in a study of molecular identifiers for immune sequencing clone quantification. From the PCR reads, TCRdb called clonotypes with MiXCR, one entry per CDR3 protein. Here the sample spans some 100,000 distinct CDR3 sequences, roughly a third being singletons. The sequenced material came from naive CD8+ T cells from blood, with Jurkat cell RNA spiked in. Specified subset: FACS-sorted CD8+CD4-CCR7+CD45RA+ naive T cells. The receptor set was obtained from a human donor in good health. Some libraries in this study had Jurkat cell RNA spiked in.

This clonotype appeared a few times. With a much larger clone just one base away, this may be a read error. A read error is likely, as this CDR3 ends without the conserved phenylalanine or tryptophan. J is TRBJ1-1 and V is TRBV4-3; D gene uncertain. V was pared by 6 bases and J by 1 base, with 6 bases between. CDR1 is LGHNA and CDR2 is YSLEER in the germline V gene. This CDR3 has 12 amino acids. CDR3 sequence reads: CASSKGNTEAFL. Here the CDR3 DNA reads TGCGCCAGCAGTAAGGGGAACACTGAAGCTTTCTTA.

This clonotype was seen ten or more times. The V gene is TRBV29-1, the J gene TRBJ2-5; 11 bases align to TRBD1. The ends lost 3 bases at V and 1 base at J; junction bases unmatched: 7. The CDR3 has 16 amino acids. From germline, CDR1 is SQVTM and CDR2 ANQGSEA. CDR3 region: CSVDGGTGGPQETQYF. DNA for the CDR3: TGCAGCGTTGATGGCGGGACAGGGGGGCCCCAAGAGACCCAGTACTTC.

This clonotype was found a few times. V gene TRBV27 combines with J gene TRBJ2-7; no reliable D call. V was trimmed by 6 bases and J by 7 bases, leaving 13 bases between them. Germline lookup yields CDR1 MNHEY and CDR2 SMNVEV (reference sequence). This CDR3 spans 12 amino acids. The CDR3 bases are TGTGCCAGCAGCCATTTCCCCCGGGAGCAGTACTTC. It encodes CASSHFPREQYF.

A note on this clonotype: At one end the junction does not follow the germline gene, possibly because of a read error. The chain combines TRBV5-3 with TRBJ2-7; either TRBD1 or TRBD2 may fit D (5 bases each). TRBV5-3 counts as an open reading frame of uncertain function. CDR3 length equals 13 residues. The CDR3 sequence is CASSPGTNYEQHF. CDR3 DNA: TGTGCCAGCAGCCCCGGGACCAACTACGAGCAGCACTTC.

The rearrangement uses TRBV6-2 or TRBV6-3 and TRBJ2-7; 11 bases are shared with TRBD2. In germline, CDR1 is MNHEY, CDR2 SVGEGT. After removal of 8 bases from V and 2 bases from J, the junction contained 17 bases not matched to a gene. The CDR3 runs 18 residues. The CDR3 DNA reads TGTGCCAGCGGCCTTAAACTAGCGGGAGTCGGTGGGGCCTACGAGCAGTACTTC. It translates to CASGLKLAGVGGAYEQYF.

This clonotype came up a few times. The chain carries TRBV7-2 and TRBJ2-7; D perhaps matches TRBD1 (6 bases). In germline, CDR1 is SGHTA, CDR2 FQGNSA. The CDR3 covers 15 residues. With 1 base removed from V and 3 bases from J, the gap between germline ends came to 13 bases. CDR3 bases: TGTGCCAGCAGCTTAGTTGAGGGACACTTCTACGAGCAGTACTTC. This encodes CASSLVEGHFYEQYF.

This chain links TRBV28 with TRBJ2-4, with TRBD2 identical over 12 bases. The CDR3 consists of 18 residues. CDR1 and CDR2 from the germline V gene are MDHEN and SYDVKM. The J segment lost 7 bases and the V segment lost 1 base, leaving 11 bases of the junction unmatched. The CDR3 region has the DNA TGTGCCAGCAGTTTATACCGGGAGCTAGCGGGAGGGCCGAACATTCAGTACTTC. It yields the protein CASSLYRELAGGPNIQYF.

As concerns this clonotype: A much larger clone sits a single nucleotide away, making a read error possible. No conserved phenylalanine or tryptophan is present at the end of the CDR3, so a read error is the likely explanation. In nucleotides, the CDR3 is TGTGCCACCGCGGACTCTGGGGCCAACGTCCTGACTATC. Residues: CATADSGANVLTI. J is TRBJ2-6 and V is TRBV28, with no clear D. Germline-derived CDR1 and CDR2 are MDHEN and SYDVKM. V lost 10 bases to trimming and J lost 0 bases, with 7 bases between them. The CDR3 is 13 residues long.

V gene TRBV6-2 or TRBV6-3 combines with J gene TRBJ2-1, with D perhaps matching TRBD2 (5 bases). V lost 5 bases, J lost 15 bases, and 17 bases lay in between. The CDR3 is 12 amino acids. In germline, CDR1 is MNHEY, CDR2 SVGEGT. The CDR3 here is CASSPGVTGRFF. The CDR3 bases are TGTGCCAGCAGTCCCGGGGTTACCGGACGGTTCTTC.

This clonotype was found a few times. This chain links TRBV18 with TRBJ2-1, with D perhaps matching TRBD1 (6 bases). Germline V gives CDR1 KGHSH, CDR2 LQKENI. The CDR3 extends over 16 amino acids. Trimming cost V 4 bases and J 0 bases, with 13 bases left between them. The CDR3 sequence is CASSQDGTSSYNEQFF. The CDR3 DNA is TGTGCCAGCTCACAAGACGGGACAAGCTCCTACAATGAGCAGTTCTTC.

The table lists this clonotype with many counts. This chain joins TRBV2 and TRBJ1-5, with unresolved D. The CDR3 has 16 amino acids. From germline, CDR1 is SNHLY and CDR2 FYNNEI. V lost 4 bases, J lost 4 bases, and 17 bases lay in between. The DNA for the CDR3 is TGTGCCAGCAGTGTAGGAAGACTCACGGGGAATCAGCCCCAGCATTTT. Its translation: CASSVGRLTGNQPQHF.